Following are 26 T cell receptor beta chains from one sample sequenced in a study of cytomegalovirus exposure and HLA in healthy donors. PCR employed 60 Vbeta and 13 Jbeta primers. Sequencing used immunoSEQ multiplex PCR; TCRdb keeps in-frame clones, though not all of them. Among about 140,000 clones listed, 80% were seen once. The material sequenced was PBMCs. The receptors stem from a male donor in good health and CMV-seronegative.

The chain employs TRBV18 and TRBJ2-1; D might be TRBD1 (5 bases). This CDR3 is 15 amino acids long. The germline CDR1 and CDR2 sequences are KGHSH and LQKENI. V was trimmed by 6 bases and J by 6 bases, leaving 18 bases between them. In nucleotides, the CDR3 is TGTGCCAGCTCCCCAACAGGTACTACCCTCAATGAGCAGTTCTTC. This gives the protein CASSPTGTTLNEQFF.

V is TRBV27 and J is TRBJ2-7, with no clear D. Trimming took 6 bases from V and 3 from J, leaving 12 bases between them. This CDR3 has 13 amino acids. From germline, CDR1 is MNHEY and CDR2 SMNVEV (reference sequence). The CDR3 coding sequence is TGTGCCAGCAGCTTGGGCACAAACTACGAGCAGTACTTC. It is translated as CASSLGTNYEQYF.

The chain employs TRBV28 and TRBJ1-2; D gene ambiguous. The length of the CDR3 is 12 residues. In germline, CDR1 is MDHEN, CDR2 SYDVKM. Trimming took off 6 bases at V and 6 bases at J, with 11 bases between the two ends. As DNA, the CDR3 is TGTGCCAGCAGCCCCCCAGGAAATGGCTACACCTTC. Protein product: CASSPPGNGYTF.

This chain uses TRBV7-2 with TRBJ1-2; perhaps TRBD1 as D (6 bases). The CDR3 covers 14 residues. Germline V gene data show CDR1 as SGHTA and CDR2 as FQGNSA. The germline V and J ends were trimmed by 5 bases and 6 bases, with 16 bases remaining between them. The CDR3 DNA is TGTGCCAGCAGCCTAACCGGGGCAGGGGATGGCTACACCTTC. Translation: CASSLTGAGDGYTF.

The rearrangement uses TRBV5-1 and TRBJ2-7; D is possibly TRBD2 (6 bases). Germline values: CDR1 SGHRS, CDR2 YFSETQ. The CDR3 totals 14 residues. The V end was cut by 3 bases, the J end by 5 bases, with 15 bases between. The CDR3 sequence is CASSSAGPVDEQYF. The CDR3 DNA follows: TGCGCCAGCAGCTCGGCGGGGCCAGTCGACGAGCAGTACTTC.

V and J are TRBV9 and TRBJ2-1; 7 nucleotides match TRBD2. Trimming cost V 4 bases and J 10 bases; bases outside gene matches: 14. The CDR3 sequence is 15 residues long. Germline CDR1 and CDR2: SGDLS and YYNGEE. CDR3 DNA sequence: TGTGCCAGCAGCTCTCAGCTCGGGGGGACGTGGGAGCAGTTCTTC. Amino acids: CASSSQLGGTWEQFF.

The rearrangement uses TRBV7-3 and TRBJ2-7; tentatively, D is TRBD1 (5 bases). The CDR3 runs to 17 residues. Trimming took off 2 bases at V and 4 bases at J, with 21 bases between the two ends. Germline V CDR1 and CDR2: SGHTA, FQGTGA. CDR3 coding DNA: TGTGCCAGCAGCTTAGAATGGAAGCCAGGGTTAAATTACGAGCAGTACTTC. This codes for CASSLEWKPGLNYEQYF.

The chain is built from TRBV6-6 and TRBJ2-3; 7 bases line up with TRBD2. Germline V lookup: CDR1 MNHNY, CDR2 SVGAGI (reference sequence). The V gene end was trimmed by 10 bases and the J gene end by 0 bases; junction bases not matched to a gene: 7. The CDR3 sequence is 14 residues long. CDR3 amino acids: CANSAGPSTDTQYF. The CDR3 DNA sequence: TGTGCCAACTCAGCGGGGCCTAGCACAGATACGCAGTATTTT.

This clone was seen a handful of times. The chain is built from TRBV5-5 and TRBJ1-6, with 9 bases aligning to TRBD1. The germline V gene encodes CDR1 SGHKS and CDR2 YYEKEE (reference sequence). There are 14 residues in the CDR3. J lost 8 bases, V lost 5 bases, and 5 bases had no gene match. The CDR3 sequence is CASSTGTGYSPLHF. CDR3 in DNA: TGTGCCAGCAGTACCGGGACAGGGTATTCACCCCTCCACTTT.

This clone was recorded only once. This chain joins TRBV10-2 and TRBJ1-1; tentative D call: TRBD1 (5 bases). V dropped 3 bases and J dropped 5 bases, with 10 bases sitting between them. The CDR3 is 13 residues long. The germline gives CDR1 WSHSY, CDR2 SAAADI. This CDR3 reads CASSERDLTEAFF. The CDR3 bases are TGCGCCAGCAGTGAACGGGACTTAACTGAAGCTTTCTTT.

This chain joins TRBV9 and TRBJ1-2, with 8 positions matching TRBD1. The V segment lost 4 bases and the J segment 14 bases; nucleotides outside the gene matches: 7. The CDR3 spans 11 residues. The V gene's germline CDR1 is SGDLS and CDR2 YYNGEE. The CDR3 DNA reads as TGTGCCAGCAGCAGGACAGGGTGGTCTACCTTC. It encodes CASSRTGWSTF.

The rearrangement joins TRBV29-1 to TRBJ2-2; TRBD1 aligns across 10 bases. CDR3 length equals 14 residues. V shed 5 bases and J 7 bases; nucleotides not matched to a gene: 7. Germline loops: CDR1 SQVTM, CDR2 ANQGSEA. The CDR3 region has the DNA TGCAGCGTTTCAGGACAGGGGGGTGTCGGGGAGCTGTTTTTT. It translates to CSVSGQGGVGELFF.

A few counts support this clone. The chain is built from TRBV5-6 and TRBJ1-1; tentative D call: TRBD1 (6 bases). The V gene's germline CDR1 is SGHDT and CDR2 YYEEEE. CDR3 length: 15 residues. V was trimmed by 4 bases and J by 5 bases, leaving 18 bases between them. The CDR3 spells CASSLLGGPGTEAFF. The CDR3 DNA reads TGTGCCAGCAGCCTACTCGGGGGGCCAGGGACTGAAGCTTTCTTT.

This chain joins TRBV6-5 and TRBJ1-3; D may be TRBD1 (5 bases). The CDR3 extends over 13 amino acids. Germline CDR1 is MNHEY and CDR2 is SVGAGI. Between the trimmed V and J ends, which lost 4 bases and 4 bases, there was a span of 8 bases. For the CDR3, the DNA is TGTGCCAGCAGTTCGGACATCGGAAACACCATATATTTT. Translating it yields CASSSDIGNTIYF.

The chain uses TRBV27 and TRBJ1-2; TRBD1 matches at 7 bases. Trimming cost V 5 bases and J 2 bases; bases outside gene matches: 8. The CDR3 consists of 15 residues. Germline loops: CDR1 MNHEY, CDR2 SMNVEV (reference sequence). In nucleotides, the CDR3 is TGTGCCAGCAGTCCATTGACAGGGTGGAACTATGGCTACACCTTC. This sequence encodes CASSPLTGWNYGYTF.

V and J are TRBV7-2 and TRBJ2-7, with TRBD2 matching over 9 bases. Trimming at V came to 5 bases and at J to 6 bases, leaving 11 bases not matched to a gene. CDR1 and CDR2 from the germline V gene are SGHTA and FQGNSA. The CDR3 is 15 amino acids. CDR3 DNA: TGTGCCAGCAGCATCTCCGGGACTAGCTCTCCCGAGCAGTACTTC. This encodes CASSISGTSSPEQYF.

V gene TRBV9 combines with J gene TRBJ1-2; unclear D gene. Trimming cost V 2 bases and J 7 bases, with 9 bases left between them. CDR3 size: 12 residues. Germline values: CDR1 SGDLS, CDR2 YYNGEE. CDR3 sequence (DNA): TGTGCCAGCAGCGTTGGCTTCTCTGGCTACACCTTC. Protein sequence: CASSVGFSGYTF.

The chain carries TRBV11-2 and TRBJ2-3, with a tentative D call TRBD2 (5 bases). V gave up 2 bases and J gave up 3 bases, with 12 bases separating them. The CDR3 consists of 15 residues. CDR1 and CDR2 from the germline V gene are SGHAT and FQNNGV. Written as DNA, the CDR3 is TGTGCCAGCAGCTTAATACTAGAATCGACAGATACGCAGTATTTT. It encodes CASSLILESTDTQYF.

The chain uses TRBV4-1 and TRBJ1-2, with 10 bases aligning to TRBD1. The V gene's germline CDR1 is MGHRA and CDR2 YSYEKL. This CDR3 comprises 14 residues. J gave up 5 bases and V 4 bases, and 4 bases lay outside the gene matches. Here the CDR3 DNA reads TGCGCCAGCAGCCCGCGGACAGGGGGATATGGCTACACCTTC. Amino acid sequence: CASSPRTGGYGYTF.

DNA for the CDR3: TGTGCCAGCAGCCCCTGGACAGTCAGGAACACCGGGGAGCTGTTTTTT. Its translation: CASSPWTVRNTGELFF. This chain uses TRBV11-2 with TRBJ2-2; D might be TRBD1 (6 bases). V gave up 5 bases and J gave up 1 base, with 14 bases separating them. Looked up from germline, CDR1 is SGHAT and CDR2 is FQNNGV. CDR3 length: 16 residues.

This clone has only a few counts. Other DNA sequences in the sample encode the same CDR3. The chain combines TRBV30 with TRBJ1-1, with a weak D call TRBD1 (5 bases). Per the germline V gene, CDR1 is GTSNPN and CDR2 is SVGIG (reference sequence). The V end lost 0 bases, the J end lost 1 base, and 6 bases lay between the germline ends. The CDR3 spans 13 residues. Here the CDR3 reads CAWSVQENTEAFF. DNA for the CDR3: TGTGCCTGGAGTGTACAGGAGAACACTGAAGCTTTCTTT.

J is TRBJ1-1 and V is TRBV5-6; D might be TRBD1 (6 bases). This CDR3 is built from 14 residues. Trimming removed 4 bases from V and 2 bases from J, with 12 bases in between. Looked up from germline, CDR1 is SGHDT and CDR2 is YYEEEE. The CDR3 is CASSLRQANTEAFF. CDR3 sequence (DNA): TGTGCCAGCAGCCTGAGACAGGCCAACACTGAAGCTTTCTTT.

The rearrangement joins TRBV6-5 to TRBJ2-7; weak D call: TRBD2 (6 bases). Trimming left V 5 bases short and J 9 bases short, with 17 bases between. The CDR3 sequence is 13 residues long. CDR1 and CDR2 (germline): MNHEY, SVGAGI. CDR3 sequence reads: CASSEGTALGQYF. For the CDR3, the DNA is TGTGCCAGCAGTGAAGGGACTGCCTTGGGGCAGTACTTC.

The CDR3 region has the DNA TGTGCCAGCAGAGGGCTAGCGGGGTTAGAGACCCAGTACTTC. Protein: CASRGLAGLETQYF. The chain uses TRBV2 and TRBJ2-5; 9 nucleotides agree with TRBD2. J lost 4 bases, V lost 6 bases, and 6 bases had no gene match. This CDR3 has 14 amino acids. CDR1 and CDR2 (germline): SNHLY, FYNNEI.

This chain joins TRBV29-1 and TRBJ1-3; 9 bases fit TRBD1. V was clipped by 7 bases and J by 0 bases; unmatched bases: 4. Germline lookup yields CDR1 SQVTM and CDR2 ANQGSEA. CDR3 length: 14 residues. DNA of the CDR3: TGCAGCGCCTTGACAGGGGGCTCTGGAAACACCATATATTTT. It translates to CSALTGGSGNTIYF.

V usage is TRBV5-4 and J usage is TRBJ2-7; D possibly corresponds to TRBD1 (5 bases). The length of the CDR3 is 13 residues. CDR1 is SGHNT, CDR2 YYREEE, per germline (reference sequence). Trimming left V 3 bases short and J 1 base short, with 8 bases between. DNA for the CDR3: TGTGCCAGCAGCTCTACAGGTTCCTACGAGCAGTACTTC. Amino acid sequence: CASSSTGSYEQYF.